This TCR beta chain was identified during a study of T cells in Graves' hyperthyroidism and ophthalmopathy. Findings of the study overall: From stable hyperthyroidism, ophthalmopathy was separated by a 13 V-J model. The blood repertoire included most of the expanded thyroid clonotypes above 0.001.

TCR beta CDR3 region amplification was performed from RNA transcripts. The primer set for the first-round RT-PCR of the TCR CDR3 was HTBI. TCRdb re-called the multiplex PCR reads through MiXCR, storing one row per CDR3 protein. The data contain around 620,000 distinct CDR3 sequences, 14% of them singletons. The V and J ends lost 5 bases and 6 bases, in that order; junction bases with no gene match: 5. This CDR3 comprises 15 residues. Germline V gene data show CDR1 as SGHTA and CDR2 as FQGNSA. Orbital computed tomography, thyroid ultrasound, serum thyroxine and TRAb, and clinical symptoms together informed the diagnoses. Ten or more counts support this clonotype. The antigen is not known.

The TCR sequence derives from a woman aged 18-29 years with Graves' ophthalmopathy. V and J are TRBV7-2 and TRBJ2-1; 12 bases agree with TRBD2. Source material: blood. CDR3 in amino acids: CASSPSSGRANEQFF. The CDR3 coding sequence is TGTGCCAGCAGCCCTTCTAGCGGGAGGGCCAATGAGCAGTTCTTC.